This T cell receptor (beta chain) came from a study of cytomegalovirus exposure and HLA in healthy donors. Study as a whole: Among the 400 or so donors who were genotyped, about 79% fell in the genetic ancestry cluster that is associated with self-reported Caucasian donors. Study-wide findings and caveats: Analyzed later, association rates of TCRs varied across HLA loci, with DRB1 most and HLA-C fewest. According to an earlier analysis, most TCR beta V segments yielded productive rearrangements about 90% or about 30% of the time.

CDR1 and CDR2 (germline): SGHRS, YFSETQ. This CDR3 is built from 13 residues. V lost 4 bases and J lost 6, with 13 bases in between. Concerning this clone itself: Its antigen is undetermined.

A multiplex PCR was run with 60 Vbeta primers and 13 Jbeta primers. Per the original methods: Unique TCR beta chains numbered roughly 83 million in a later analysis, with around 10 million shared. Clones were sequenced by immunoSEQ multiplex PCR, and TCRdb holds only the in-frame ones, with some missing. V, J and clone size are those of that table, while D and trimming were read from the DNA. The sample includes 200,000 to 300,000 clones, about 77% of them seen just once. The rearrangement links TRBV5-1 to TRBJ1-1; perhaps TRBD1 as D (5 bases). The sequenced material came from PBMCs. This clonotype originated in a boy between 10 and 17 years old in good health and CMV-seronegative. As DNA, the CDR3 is TGCGCCAGCAGCCGGGTCGGGGGATCTGAAGCTTTCTTT. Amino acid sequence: CASSRVGGSEAFF.